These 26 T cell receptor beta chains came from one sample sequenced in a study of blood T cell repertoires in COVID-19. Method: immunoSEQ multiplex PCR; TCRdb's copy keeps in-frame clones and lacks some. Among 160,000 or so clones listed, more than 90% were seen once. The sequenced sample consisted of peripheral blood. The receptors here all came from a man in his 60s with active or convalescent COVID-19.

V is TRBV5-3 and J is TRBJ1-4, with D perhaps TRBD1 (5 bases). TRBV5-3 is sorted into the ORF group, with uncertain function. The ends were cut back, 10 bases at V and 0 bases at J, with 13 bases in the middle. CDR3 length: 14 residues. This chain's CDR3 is CAPRQRSTNEKLFF. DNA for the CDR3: TGTGCCCCTAGACAGCGCTCAACTAATGAAAAACTGTTTTTT.

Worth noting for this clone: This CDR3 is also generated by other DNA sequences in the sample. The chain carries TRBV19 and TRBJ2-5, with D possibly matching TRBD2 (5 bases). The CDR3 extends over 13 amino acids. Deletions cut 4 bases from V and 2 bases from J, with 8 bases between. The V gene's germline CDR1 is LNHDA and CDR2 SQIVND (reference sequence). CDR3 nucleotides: TGTGCCAGTAGTACGGGGAGTCAAGAGACCCAGTACTTC. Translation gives CASSTGSQETQYF. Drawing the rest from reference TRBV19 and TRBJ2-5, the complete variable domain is DGGITQSPKYLFRKEGQNVTLSCEQNLNHDAMYWYRQDPGQGLRLIYYSQIVNDFQKGDIAEGYSVSREKKESFPLTVTSAQKNPTAFYLCASSTGSQETQYFGPGTRLLVL.

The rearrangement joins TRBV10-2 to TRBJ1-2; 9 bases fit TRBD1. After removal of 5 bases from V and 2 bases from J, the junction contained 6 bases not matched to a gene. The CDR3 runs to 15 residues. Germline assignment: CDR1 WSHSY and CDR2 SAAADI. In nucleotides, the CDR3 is TGCGCCAGCAGTCCCGGGACAGGGACGAACTATGGCTACACCTTC. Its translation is CASSPGTGTNYGYTF.

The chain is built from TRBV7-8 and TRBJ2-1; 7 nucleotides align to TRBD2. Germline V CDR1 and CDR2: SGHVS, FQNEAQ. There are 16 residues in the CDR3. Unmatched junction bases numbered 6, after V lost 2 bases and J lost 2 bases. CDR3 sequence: CASSLLAGDPYNEQFF. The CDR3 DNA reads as TGTGCCAGCAGCTTACTGGCGGGAGACCCCTACAATGAGCAGTTCTTC.

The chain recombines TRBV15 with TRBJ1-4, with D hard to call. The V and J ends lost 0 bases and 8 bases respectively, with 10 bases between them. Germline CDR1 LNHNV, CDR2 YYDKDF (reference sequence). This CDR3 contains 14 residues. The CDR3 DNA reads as TGTGCCACCAGCAGAGATCGCGCCGCCGAAAAACTGTTTTTT. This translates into CATSRDRAAEKLFF. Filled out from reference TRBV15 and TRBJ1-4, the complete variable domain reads DAMVIQNPRYQVTQFGKPVTLSCSQTLNHNVMYWYQQKSSQAPKLLFHYYDKDFNNEADTPDNFQSRRPNTSFCFLDIRSPGLGDTAMYLCATSRDRAAEKLFFGSGTQLSVL.

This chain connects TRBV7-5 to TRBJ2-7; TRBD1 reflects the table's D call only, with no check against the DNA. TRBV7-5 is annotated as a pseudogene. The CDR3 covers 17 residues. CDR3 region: CVRSLARSQGLTYEQYF. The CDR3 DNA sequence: TGTGTCAGAAGCTTAGCTCGGTCGCAGGGCTTAACCTACGAGCAGTACTTC.

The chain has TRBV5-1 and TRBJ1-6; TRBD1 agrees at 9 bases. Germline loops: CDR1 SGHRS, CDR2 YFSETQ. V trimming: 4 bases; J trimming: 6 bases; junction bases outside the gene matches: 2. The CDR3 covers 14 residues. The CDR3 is CASSPDRGNSPLHF. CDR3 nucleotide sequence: TGCGCCAGCAGCCCGGACAGGGGTAATTCACCCCTCCACTTT.

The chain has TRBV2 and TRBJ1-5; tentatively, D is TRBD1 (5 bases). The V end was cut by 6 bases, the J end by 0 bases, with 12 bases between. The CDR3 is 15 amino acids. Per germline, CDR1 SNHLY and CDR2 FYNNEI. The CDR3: CASRPTGDSNQPQHF. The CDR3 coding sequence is TGTGCCAGCAGACCAACAGGAGATAGCAATCAGCCCCAGCATTTT.

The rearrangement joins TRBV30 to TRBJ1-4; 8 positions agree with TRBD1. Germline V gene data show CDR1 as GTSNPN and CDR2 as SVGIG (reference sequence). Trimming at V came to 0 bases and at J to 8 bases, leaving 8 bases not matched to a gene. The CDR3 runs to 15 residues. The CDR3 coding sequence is TGTGCCTGGAGTGTCCCCAGGGGGCTATCCGAAAAACTGTTTTTT. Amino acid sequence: CAWSVPRGLSEKLFF.

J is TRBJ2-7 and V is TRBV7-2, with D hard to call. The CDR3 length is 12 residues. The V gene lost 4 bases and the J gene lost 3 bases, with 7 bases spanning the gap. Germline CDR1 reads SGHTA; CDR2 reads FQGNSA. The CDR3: CASSYQRYEQYF. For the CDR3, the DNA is TGTGCCAGCAGCTACCAGCGCTACGAGCAGTACTTC.

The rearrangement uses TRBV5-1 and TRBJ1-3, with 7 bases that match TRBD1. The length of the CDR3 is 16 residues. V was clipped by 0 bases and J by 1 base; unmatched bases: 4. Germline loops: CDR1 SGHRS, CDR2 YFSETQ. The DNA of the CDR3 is TGCGCCAGCAGCTTGGGACAGGGACTTTCTGGAAACACCATATATTTT. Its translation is CASSLGQGLSGNTIYF. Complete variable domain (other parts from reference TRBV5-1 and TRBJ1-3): KAGVTQTPRYLIKTRGQQVTLSCSPISGHRSVSWYQQTPGQGLQFLFEYFSETQRNKGNFPGRFSGRQFSNSRSEMNVSTLELGDSALYLCASSLGQGLSGNTIYFGEGSWLTVV.

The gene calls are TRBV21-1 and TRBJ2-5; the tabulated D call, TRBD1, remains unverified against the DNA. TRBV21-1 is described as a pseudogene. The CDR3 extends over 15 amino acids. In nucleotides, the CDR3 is TGTGCCAGCAGCACCCGGGACAGGGGGCCAGAGACCCAGTACTTC. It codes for CASSTRDRGPETQYF.

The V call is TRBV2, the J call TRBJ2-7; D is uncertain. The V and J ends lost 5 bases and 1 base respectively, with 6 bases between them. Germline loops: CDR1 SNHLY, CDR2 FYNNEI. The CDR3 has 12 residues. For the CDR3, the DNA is TGTGCCAGCAGTCTAAGTTCCTACGAGCAGTACTTC. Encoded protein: CASSLSSYEQYF.

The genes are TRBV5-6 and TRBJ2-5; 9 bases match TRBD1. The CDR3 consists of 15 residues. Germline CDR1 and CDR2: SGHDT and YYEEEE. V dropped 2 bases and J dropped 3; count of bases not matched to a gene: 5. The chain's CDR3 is CASSFLDRGKETQYF. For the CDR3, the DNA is TGTGCCAGCAGCTTTCTGGACAGGGGCAAAGAGACCCAGTACTTC.

Here the CDR3 reads CASSAPTLGSTEAFF. The CDR3 DNA follows: TGTGCCAGCAGCGCTCCTACCCTGGGGAGCACTGAAGCTTTCTTT. V and J are TRBV9 and TRBJ1-1, with unresolved D. V was trimmed by 3 bases and J by 4 bases, leaving 16 bases between them. The CDR3 loop spans 15 amino acids. Germline CDR1 and CDR2: SGDLS and YYNGEE.

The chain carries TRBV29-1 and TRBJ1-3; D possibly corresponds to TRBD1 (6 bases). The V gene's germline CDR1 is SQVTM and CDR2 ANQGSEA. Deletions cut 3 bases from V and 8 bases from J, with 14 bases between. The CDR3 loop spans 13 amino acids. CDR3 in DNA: TGCAGCGTTGAGTCTGTCAGGGGTGACACCATATATTTT. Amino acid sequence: CSVESVRGDTIYF.

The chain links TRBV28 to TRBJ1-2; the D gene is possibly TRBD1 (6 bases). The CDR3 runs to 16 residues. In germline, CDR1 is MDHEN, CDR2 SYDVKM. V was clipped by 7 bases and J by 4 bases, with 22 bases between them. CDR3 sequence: CASTRTLRGAGYGYTF. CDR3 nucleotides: TGTGCCAGCACCAGAACCCTCCGGGGGGCCGGCTATGGCTACACCTTC.

CDR3 loop: CASSSPGQGATEAFF. CDR3 bases: TGCGCCAGCAGCTCCCCGGGACAGGGGGCCACTGAAGCTTTCTTT. J is TRBJ1-1 and V is TRBV5-1, with 12 positions matching TRBD1. Germline trimming cut 3 bases from V and 4 bases from J; bases unmatched to any gene: 4. The CDR3 runs to 15 residues. In germline, CDR1 is SGHRS, CDR2 YFSETQ.

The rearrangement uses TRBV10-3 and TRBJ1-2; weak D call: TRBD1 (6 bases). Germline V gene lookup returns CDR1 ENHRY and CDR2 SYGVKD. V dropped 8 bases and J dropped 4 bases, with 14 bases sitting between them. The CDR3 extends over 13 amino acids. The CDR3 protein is CAISGGGSYGYTF. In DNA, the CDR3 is TGTGCCATCTCGGGAGGGGGGTCCTATGGCTACACCTTC.

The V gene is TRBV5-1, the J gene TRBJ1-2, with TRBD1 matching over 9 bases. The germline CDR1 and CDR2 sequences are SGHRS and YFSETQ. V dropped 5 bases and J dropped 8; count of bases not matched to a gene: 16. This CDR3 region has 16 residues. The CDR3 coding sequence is TGCGCCAGCAGAACCGATCCGGGACAGGGAGTCTTCGGCTACACCTTC. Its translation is CASRTDPGQGVFGYTF.

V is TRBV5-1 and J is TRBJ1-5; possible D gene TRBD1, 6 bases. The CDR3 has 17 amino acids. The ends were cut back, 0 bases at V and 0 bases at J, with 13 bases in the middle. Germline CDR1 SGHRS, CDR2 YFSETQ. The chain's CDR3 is CASSLVPQGHSNQPQHF. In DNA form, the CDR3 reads TGCGCCAGCAGCTTGGTCCCGCAGGGACATAGCAATCAGCCCCAGCATTTT.

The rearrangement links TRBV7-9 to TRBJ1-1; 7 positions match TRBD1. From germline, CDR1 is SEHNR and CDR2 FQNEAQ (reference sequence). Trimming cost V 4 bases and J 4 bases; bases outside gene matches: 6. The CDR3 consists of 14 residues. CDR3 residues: CASSYDRVRTEAFF. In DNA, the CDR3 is TGTGCCAGCAGCTACGACAGGGTTCGCACTGAAGCTTTCTTT.

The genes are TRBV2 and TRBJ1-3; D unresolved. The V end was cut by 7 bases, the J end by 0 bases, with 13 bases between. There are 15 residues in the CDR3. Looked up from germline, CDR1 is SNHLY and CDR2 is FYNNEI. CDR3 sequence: CASTGDRASGNTIYF. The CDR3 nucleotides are TGTGCCAGCACCGGGGATAGGGCCTCTGGAAACACCATATATTTT.

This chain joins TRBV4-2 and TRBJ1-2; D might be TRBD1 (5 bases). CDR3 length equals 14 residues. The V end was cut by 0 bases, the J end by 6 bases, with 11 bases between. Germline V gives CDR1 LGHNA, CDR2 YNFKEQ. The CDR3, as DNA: TGTGCCAGCAGCCAAGAGAACAGGCTCGATGGCTACACCTTC. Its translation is CASSQENRLDGYTF.

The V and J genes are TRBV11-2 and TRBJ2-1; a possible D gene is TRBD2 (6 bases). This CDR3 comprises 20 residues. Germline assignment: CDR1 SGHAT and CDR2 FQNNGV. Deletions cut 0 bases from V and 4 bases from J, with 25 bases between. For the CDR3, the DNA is TGTGCCAGCAGCTTAGAGTTGGCTAGCGCTTACGGCACACAATACAATGAGCAGTTCTTC. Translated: CASSLELASAYGTQYNEQFF.

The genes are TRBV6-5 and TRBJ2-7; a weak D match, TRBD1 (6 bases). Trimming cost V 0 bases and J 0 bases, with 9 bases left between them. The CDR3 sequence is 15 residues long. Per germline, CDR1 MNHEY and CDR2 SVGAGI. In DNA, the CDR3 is TGTGCCAGCAGTTACTCATACAGGGCCTCCTACGAGCAGTACTTC. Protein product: CASSYSYRASYEQYF.